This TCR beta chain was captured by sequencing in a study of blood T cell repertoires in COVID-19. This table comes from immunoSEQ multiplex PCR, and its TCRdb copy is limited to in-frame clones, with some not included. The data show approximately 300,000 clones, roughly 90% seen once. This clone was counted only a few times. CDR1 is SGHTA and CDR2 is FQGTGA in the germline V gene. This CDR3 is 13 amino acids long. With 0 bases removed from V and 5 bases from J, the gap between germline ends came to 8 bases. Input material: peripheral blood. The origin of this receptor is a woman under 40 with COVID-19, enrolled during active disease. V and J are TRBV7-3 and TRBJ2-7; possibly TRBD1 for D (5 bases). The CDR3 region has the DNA TGTGCCAGCAGCTTAACAGGGGCCCACGAGCAGTACTTC. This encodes CASSLTGAHEQYF.